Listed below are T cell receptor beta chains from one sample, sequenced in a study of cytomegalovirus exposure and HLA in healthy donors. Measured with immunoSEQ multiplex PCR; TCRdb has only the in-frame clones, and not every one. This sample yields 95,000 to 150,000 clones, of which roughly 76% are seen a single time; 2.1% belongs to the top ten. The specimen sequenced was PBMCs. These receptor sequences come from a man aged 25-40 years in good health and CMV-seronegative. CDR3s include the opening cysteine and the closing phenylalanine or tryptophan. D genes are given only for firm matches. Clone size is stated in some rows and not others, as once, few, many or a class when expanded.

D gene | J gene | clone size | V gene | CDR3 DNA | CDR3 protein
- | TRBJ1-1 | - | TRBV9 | TGTGCCAGCAGCGTAGCTTCGGGCGGGGGGCGGTCCACTGAAGCTTTCTTT | CASSVASGGGRSTEAFF
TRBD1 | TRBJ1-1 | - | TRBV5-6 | TGTGCCAGCAGCTTCTCTCCACAGGGGTCGACCACTGAAGCTTTCTTT | CASSFSPQGSTTEAFF
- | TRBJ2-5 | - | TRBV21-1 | TGTGCCAGCAGCAACGGGTGTGCAGGGGGAGAGACCCAGTACTTC | CASSNGCAGGETQYF
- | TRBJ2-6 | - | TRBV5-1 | TGCGCCAGCAGCTTGGCCTTCCCTGGGGCCAACGGCCTGACTTTC | CASSLAFPGANGLTF
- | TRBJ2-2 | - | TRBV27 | TGTGCCAGCAGTTTATGGGGCAGGGAGCTGTTTTTT | CASSLWGRELFF
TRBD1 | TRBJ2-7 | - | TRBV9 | TGTGCCAGCAGCAGACGGACAGGGTCCTACGAGCAGTACTTC | CASSRRTGSYEQYF
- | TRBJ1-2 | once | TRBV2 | TGTGCCAGCAGTGCAGCCAGGGTCGACTATGGCTACACCTTC | CASSAARVDYGYTF
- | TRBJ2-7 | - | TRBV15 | TGTGCCACCAGCAGAGATGGCGGGAAATTTGGAAACGAGCAGTACTTC | CATSRDGGKFGNEQYF
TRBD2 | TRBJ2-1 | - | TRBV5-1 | TGCGCCAGCAGCTCGACTAGCGGGGGCTACAATGAGCAGTTCTTC | CASSSTSGGYNEQFF
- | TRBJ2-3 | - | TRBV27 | TGTGCCAGCAGTTGGGGGGGGCTTACAGATACGCAGTATTTT | CASSWGGLTDTQYF
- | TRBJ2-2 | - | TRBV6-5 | TGTGCCAGCAAACCGGGACACAACACCGGGGAGCTGTTTTTT | CASKPGHNTGELFF
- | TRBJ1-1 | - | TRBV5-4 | TGTGCCAGCAGTCTTACACCCGAAGGGGACACTGAAGCTTTCTTT | CASSLTPEGDTEAFF
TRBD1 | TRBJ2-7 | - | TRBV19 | TGTGCCAGTATTGGCGCAGGACAGGGGTCCGGCGAGCAGTACTTC | CASIGAGQGSGEQYF
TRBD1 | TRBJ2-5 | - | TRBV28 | TGTGCCAGCAGTAATGACAGGGTTCGGAAGACCCAGTACTTC | CASSNDRVRKTQYF
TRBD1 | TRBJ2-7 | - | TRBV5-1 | TGCGCCAGCAGCCTGACAGGGGATAAGTACGAGCAGTACTTC | CASSLTGDKYEQYF
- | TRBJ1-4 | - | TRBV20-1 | TGCAGTGCTAGAGTCCGGGAAAAACTGTTTTTT | CSARVREKLFF
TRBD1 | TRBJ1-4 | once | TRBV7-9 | TGTGCCAGCAGCTCCCGGGGACGGACAGGGAATGAAAAACTGTTTTTT | CASSSRGRTGNEKLFF
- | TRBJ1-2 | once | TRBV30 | TGTGCCTGGAGTGTCGCCGGGGAGGGCTACACCTTC | CAWSVAGEGYTF
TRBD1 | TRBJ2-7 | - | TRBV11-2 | TGTGCCAGCAGCCCCTTGGGACAGGGTGCCTACGAGCAGTACTTC | CASSPLGQGAYEQYF
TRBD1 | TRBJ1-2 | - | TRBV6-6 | TGTGCCAGCACGCCTTCATCGGGACAGGGGAAGCATGGCTACACCTTC | CASTPSSGQGKHGYTF
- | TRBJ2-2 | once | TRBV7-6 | TGTGCCAGCAGCCGCGACAGGAACACCGGGGAGCTGTTTTTT | CASSRDRNTGELFF
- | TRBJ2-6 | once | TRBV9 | TGTGCCAGCAGCCCCCGGGTCAGGGTTGGGGCCAACGTCCTGACTTTC | CASSPRVRVGANVLTF
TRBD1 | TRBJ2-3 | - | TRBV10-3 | TGTGCCATCAACGGACAGGGGACGACGGATACGCAGTATTTT | CAINGQGTTDTQYF
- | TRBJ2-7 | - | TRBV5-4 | TGTGCCAGCAGCTTGGGACAGGCCCTCGTCTACGAGCAGTACTTC | CASSLGQALVYEQYF
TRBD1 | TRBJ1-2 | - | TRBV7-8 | TGTGCCAGCAGCTCTCAGGGGGCCCCGTCTTCCACTGGCTACACCTTC | CASSSQGAPSSTGYTF
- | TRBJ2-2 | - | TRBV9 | TGTGCCAGCAGCCCGCGTGGAGACGGCAACACCGGGGAGCTGTTTTTT | CASSPRGDGNTGELFF
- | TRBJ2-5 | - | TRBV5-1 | TGCGCCAGCAGCTTGGGCGGGACAGCGCAAGAGACCCAGTACTTC | CASSLGGTAQETQYF
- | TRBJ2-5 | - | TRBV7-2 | TGTGCCGTAGGGGAAGAGACCCAGTACTTC | CAVGEETQYF
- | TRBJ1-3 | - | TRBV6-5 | TGTGCCAGCACCGGTTTACAGGGAAACACCATATATTTT | CASTGLQGNTIYF
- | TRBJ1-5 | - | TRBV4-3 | TGCGCCAGCAGCCAAGATGCACAGGGAAATCAGCCCCAGCATTTT | CASSQDAQGNQPQHF
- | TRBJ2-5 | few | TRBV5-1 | TGCGCCAGCACCTCGGACTATCCGGAGACCCAGTACTTC | CASTSDYPETQYF
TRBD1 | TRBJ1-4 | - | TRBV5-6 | TGTGCCAGCAGCTTACAGCTGGGACAGCTTAATGAAAAACTGTTTTTT | CASSLQLGQLNEKLFF
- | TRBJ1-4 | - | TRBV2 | TGTGCCAGCAGTGTTGCGGTCTATAATGAAAAACTGTTTTTT | CASSVAVYNEKLFF
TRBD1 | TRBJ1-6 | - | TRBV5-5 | TGTGCCAGCAGCTCCGCCCGGGACAGCTATAATTCACCCCTCCACTTT | CASSSARDSYNSPLHF
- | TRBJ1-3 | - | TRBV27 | TGTGCCAGCAGTCCGCGGCGAGGGAGGAACACCATATATTTT | CASSPRRGRNTIYF
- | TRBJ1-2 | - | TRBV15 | TGTGCCACCAGCGCGGACATTGGAGGCTACACCTTC | CATSADIGGYTF
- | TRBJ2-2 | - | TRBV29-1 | TGCAGCGTTGGACGTACGGGTCGGAACACCGGGGAGCTGTTTTTT | CSVGRTGRNTGELFF
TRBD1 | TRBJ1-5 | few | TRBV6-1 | TGTGCCAGCAGTGACCCGGACAGGGCGAGTCAGCCCCAGCATTTT | CASSDPDRASQPQHF
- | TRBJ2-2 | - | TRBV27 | TGTGCCAGCACCTTCTCCACTCCGACCGGGGAGCTGTTTTTT | CASTFSTPTGELFF
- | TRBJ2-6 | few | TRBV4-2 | TGTGCCAGCAGCCAAGAGGGCGATACTTCTGGGGCCAACGGCCTGACTTTC | CASSQEGDTSGANGLTF
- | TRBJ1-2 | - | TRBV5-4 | TGTGCCAGCAGCTTTCCCCGCCGGAGTTCTGACTACACCTTC | CASSFPRRSSDYTF
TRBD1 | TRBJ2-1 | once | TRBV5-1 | TGCGCCAGCAGACAGGGGTACTCCTACAATGAGCAGTTCTTC | CASRQGYSYNEQFF
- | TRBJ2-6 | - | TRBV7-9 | TGTGCCAGCAGCTTAGTCCTCTCCAAGGGACTTGCTGGGGCCAACGGCCTGACTTTC | CASSLVLSKGLAGANGLTF
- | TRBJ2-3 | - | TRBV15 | TGTGCCACCAGCGTTAGCGGCCGCGATACGCAGTATTTT | CATSVSGRDTQYF